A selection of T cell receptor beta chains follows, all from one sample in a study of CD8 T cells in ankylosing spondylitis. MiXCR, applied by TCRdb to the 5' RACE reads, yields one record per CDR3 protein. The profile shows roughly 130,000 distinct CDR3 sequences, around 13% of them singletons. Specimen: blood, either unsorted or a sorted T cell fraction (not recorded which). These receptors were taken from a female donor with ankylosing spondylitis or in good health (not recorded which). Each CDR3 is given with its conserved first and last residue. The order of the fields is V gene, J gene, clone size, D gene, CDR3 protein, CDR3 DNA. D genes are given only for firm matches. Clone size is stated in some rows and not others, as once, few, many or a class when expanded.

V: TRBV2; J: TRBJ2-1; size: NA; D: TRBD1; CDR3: CASSDQTGSEQFF; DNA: TGTGCCAGCAGCGATCAGACAGGGAGTGAGCAGTTCTTC
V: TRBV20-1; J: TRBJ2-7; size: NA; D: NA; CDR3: CSASPYFITTYEQYF; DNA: TGCAGTGCCTCTCCTTATTTTATCACGACCTACGAGCAGTACTTC
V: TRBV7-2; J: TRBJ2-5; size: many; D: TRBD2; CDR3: CASSLAGLGQETQYF; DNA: TGTGCCAGCAGCTTAGCGGGACTAGGTCAAGAGACCCAGTACTTC
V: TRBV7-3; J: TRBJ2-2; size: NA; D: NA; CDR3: CASSLAGTVNTGELFF; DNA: TGTGCCAGCAGCTTAGCGGGAACGGTGAACACCGGGGAGCTGTTTTTT
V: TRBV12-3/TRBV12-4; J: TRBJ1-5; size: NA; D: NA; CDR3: CASTEQFSNQPQHF; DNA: TGTGCCAGCACCGAACAGTTTAGCAATCAGCCCCAGCATTTT
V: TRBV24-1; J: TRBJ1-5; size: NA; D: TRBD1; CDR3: CATSPKPKKTGQGAGGNQPQHF; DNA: TGTGCCACCAGCCCAAAACCCAAAAAAACCGGACAGGGGGCGGGAGGCAATCAGCCCCAGCATTTT
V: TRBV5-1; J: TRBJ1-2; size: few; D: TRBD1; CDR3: CASSLSFGQANSGYTF; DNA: TGCGCCAGCAGCTTATCTTTCGGACAGGCGAATTCTGGCTACACCTTC
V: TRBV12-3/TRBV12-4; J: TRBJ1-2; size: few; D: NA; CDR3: CASSPLGGRGYTF; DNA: TGTGCCAGCAGTCCGCTAGGGGGTCGCGGCTACACCTTC
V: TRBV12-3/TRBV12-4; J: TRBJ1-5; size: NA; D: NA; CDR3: CASSLRDGAYSNQPQHF; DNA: TGTGCCAGCAGTTTAAGGGACGGCGCCTATAGCAATCAGCCCCAGCATTTT
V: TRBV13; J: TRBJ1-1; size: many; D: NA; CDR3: CASSGQGGQNTEAFF; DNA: TGTGCCAGCAGCGGGCAAGGGGGGCAGAACACTGAAGCTTTCTTT
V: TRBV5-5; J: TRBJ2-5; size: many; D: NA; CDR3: CASSIGSLQETQYF; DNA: TGTGCCAGCAGCATTGGGAGTCTTCAAGAGACCCAGTACTTC
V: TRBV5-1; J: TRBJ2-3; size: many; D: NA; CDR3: CASSLGRDADTQYF; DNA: TGCGCCAGCAGCTTAGGAAGGGACGCAGATACGCAGTATTTT
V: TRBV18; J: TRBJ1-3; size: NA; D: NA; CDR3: CASTLTDSGNTIYF; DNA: TGTGCCAGTACTTTGACCGACTCTGGAAACACCATATATTTT
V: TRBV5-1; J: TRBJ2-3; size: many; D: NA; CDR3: CASSFLADTQYF; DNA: TGCGCCAGCAGCTTTCTAGCAGATACGCAGTATTTT
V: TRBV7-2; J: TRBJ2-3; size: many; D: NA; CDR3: CASSRASTDTQYF; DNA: TGTGCCAGCAGCCGTGCTAGCACAGATACGCAGTATTTT
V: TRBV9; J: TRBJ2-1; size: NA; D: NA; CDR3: CASSGRTGSSYNEQFF; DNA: TGTGCCAGCAGCGGAAGGACGGGTAGCTCCTACAATGAGCAGTTCTTC
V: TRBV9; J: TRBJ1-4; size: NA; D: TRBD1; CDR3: CASSATGGTTNEKLFF; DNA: TGTGCCAGCAGCGCGACAGGGGGAACAACTAATGAAAAACTGTTTTTT
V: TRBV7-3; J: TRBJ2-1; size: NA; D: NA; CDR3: CASSLTSGHSYNEQFF; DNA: TGTGCCAGCAGCTTAACTAGCGGTCACTCCTACAATGAGCAGTTCTTC
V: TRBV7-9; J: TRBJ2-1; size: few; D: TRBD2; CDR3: CASSLVSGGAPYNEQFF; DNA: TGTGCCAGCAGCTTAGTTAGCGGGGGCGCTCCTTACAATGAGCAGTTCTTC
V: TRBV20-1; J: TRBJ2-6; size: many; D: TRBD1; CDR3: CSARGDRAGANVLTF; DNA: TGCAGTGCCCGAGGGGACAGGGCTGGGGCCAACGTCCTGACTTTC
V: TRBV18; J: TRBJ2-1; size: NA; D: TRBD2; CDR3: CASSPGTSGTYNEQFF; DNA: TGTGCCAGCTCACCCGGGACTAGCGGAACATACAATGAGCAGTTCTTC
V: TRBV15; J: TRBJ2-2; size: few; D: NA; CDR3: CATSRGPNTGELFF; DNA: TGTGCCACCAGCAGAGGACCCAACACCGGGGAGCTGTTTTTT
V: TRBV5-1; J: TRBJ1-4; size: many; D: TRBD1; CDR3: CASSLLGQGANEKLFF; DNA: TGCGCCAGCAGCTTGTTGGGGCAGGGGGCTAATGAAAAACTGTTTTTT
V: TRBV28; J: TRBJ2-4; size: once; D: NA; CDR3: CASSPLKNIQYF; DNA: TGTGCCAGCAGCCCGTTGAAAAACATTCAGTACTTC
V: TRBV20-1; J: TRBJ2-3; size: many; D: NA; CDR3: CSARDDKGSTDTQYF; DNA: TGCAGTGCTAGAGATGACAAGGGCAGCACAGATACGCAGTATTTT
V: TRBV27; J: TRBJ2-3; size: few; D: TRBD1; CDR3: CASSLSFGTGVTQYF; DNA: TGTGCCAGCAGTTTATCTTTTGGGACAGGGGTTACGCAGTATTTT
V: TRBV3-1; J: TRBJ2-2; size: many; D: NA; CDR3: CASSQPAGTGELFF; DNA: TGTGCCAGCAGCCAACCCGCAGGGACCGGGGAGCTGTTTTTT
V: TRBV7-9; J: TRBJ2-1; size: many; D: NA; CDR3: CASSFIGDEQFF; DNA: TGTGCCAGCAGCTTTATAGGTGATGAGCAGTTCTTC
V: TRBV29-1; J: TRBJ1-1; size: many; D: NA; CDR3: CSVAAGATEAFF; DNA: TGCAGCGTTGCAGCAGGGGCCACTGAAGCTTTCTTT
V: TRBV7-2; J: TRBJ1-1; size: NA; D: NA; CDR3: CACSLVSSYTEAFF; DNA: TGTGCCTGCAGCTTAGTCTCATCTTACACTGAAGCTTTCTTT
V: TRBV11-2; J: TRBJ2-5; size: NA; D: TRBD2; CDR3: CASSLGLAGVAEIQYF; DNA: TGTGCCAGCAGCTTGGGACTAGCGGGAGTGGCAGAGATCCAGTACTTC
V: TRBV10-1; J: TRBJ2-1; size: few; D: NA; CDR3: CASSARFGNEQFF; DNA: TGCGCCAGCAGTGCTCGGTTCGGCAATGAGCAGTTCTTC
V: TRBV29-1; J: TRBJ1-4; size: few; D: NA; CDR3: CSVHSDEKLFF; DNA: TGCAGCGTACACAGCGATGAAAAACTGTTTTTT
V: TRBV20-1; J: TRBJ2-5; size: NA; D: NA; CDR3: CSALPGGSGETQYF; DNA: TGCAGTGCCTTACCAGGGGGGTCGGGGGAGACCCAGTACTTC
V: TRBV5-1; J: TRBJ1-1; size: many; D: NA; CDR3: CASSLESGKVEAFF; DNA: TGCGCCAGCAGCTTGGAGTCCGGGAAGGTAGAAGCTTTCTTT
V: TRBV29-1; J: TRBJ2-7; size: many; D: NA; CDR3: CSVTSSYEQYF; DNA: TGCAGCGTTACAAGCTCCTACGAGCAGTACTTC
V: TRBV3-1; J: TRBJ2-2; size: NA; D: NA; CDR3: CASSQVSGVNTGELFF; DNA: TGTGCCAGCAGCCAAGTCAGTGGGGTGAACACCGGGGAGCTGTTTTTT
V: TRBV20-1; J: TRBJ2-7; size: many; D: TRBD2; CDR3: CSASGRAGWEQYF; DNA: TGCAGTGCAAGCGGGAGGGCCGGTTGGGAGCAGTACTTC
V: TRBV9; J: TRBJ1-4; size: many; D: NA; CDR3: CASSGHVGEKLFF; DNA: TGTGCCAGCAGCGGCCACGTGGGAGAAAAACTGTTTTTT
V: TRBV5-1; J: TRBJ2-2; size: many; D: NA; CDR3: CASSTGATNTGELFF; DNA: TGCGCCAGCAGCACCGGAGCGACGAACACCGGGGAGCTGTTTTTT
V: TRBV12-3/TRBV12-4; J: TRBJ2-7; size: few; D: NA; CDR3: CASTWGKAYEQYF; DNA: TGTGCCAGCACCTGGGGGAAGGCCTACGAGCAGTACTTC
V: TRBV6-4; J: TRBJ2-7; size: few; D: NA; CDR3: CASSDHGASEQYF; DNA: TGTGCCAGCAGTGACCATGGGGCGAGCGAGCAGTACTTC
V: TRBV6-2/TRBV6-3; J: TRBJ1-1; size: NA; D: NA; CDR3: CASSREHGDTEAFF; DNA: TGTGCCAGCAGTCGGGAGCACGGGGACACTGAAGCTTTCTTT
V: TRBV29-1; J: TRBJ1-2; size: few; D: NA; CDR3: CSFSLEDGYTF; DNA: TGCAGCTTTTCCCTTGAGGATGGCTACACCTTC
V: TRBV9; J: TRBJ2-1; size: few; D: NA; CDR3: CASSVRGRAGEGEQFF; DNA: TGTGCCAGCAGCGTAAGGGGGCGGGCAGGGGAGGGTGAGCAGTTCTTC
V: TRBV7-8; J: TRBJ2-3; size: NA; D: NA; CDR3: CASSYGTTPTDTQYF; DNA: TGTGCCAGCAGCTATGGGACAACCCCCACAGATACGCAGTATTTT
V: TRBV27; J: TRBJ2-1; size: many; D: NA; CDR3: CASSRGAGYNEQFF; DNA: TGTGCCAGCAGTCGCGGGGCCGGCTACAATGAGCAGTTCTTC
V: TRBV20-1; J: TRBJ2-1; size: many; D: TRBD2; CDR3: CSATPGTGGYNEQFF; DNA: TGCAGTGCTACCCCCGGGACGGGGGGCTACAATGAGCAGTTCTTC
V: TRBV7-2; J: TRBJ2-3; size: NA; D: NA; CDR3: CASSSHGIHTDTQYF; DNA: TGTGCCAGCAGCTCCCACGGAATCCACACAGATACGCAGTATTTT
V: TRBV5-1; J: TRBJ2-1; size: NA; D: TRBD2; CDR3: CASSSSGTSGSDEQFF; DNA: TGCGCCAGCAGCTCCTCCGGGACTAGCGGGAGTGATGAGCAGTTCTTC
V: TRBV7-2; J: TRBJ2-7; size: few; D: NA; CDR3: CASSRGITYEQYF; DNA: TGTGCCAGCAGCCGGGGGATCACCTACGAGCAGTACTTC
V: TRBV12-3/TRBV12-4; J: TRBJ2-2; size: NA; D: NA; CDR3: CASSLYQNAGELFF; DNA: TGTGCCAGCAGTTTATATCAGAACGCCGGGGAGCTGTTTTTT
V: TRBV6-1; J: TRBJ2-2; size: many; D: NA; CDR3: CASSEAQGLNTGELFF; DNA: TGTGCCAGCAGTGAAGCCCAGGGCTTGAACACCGGGGAGCTGTTTTTT